Given below is one T cell receptor (beta chain) in context. Its matching antigen is unknown. Each patient's relapse followed autologous stem cell transplantation, and brentuximab vedotin exposure varied. The sample belongs to a study of PD-1 blockade in classical Hodgkin lymphoma. Study-wide points: Whoever responded completely had baseline diversity much like that seen in newly diagnosed patients.

Produced via immunoSEQ multiplex PCR; TCRdb's table is partial and in-frame only. The sample records about 97,000 clones, approximately 80% being singletons. This CDR3 contains 16 residues. V shed 2 bases and J shed 3 bases, with 16 bases lying between them. Germline lookup yields CDR1 SGHAT and CDR2 FQNNGV. The sample was peripheral blood mononuclear cells (PBMCs), taken at baseline. The receptor was derived from a human donor with classical Hodgkin lymphoma. The chain recombines TRBV11-2 with TRBJ1-2; possibly TRBD1 for D (5 bases). CDR3 nucleotides: TGTGCCAGCAGCTTATCGGCAGGGTTAACTTACTATGGCTACACCTTC. It encodes CASSLSAGLTYYGYTF. The complete variable domain, with remaining parts taken from reference TRBV11-2 and TRBJ1-2, reads EAGVAQSPRYKIIEKRQSVAFWCNPISGHATLYWYQQILGQGPKLLIQFQNNGVVDDSQLPKDRFSAERLKGVDSTLKIQPAKLEDSAVYLCASSLSAGLTYYGYTFGSGTRLTVV.